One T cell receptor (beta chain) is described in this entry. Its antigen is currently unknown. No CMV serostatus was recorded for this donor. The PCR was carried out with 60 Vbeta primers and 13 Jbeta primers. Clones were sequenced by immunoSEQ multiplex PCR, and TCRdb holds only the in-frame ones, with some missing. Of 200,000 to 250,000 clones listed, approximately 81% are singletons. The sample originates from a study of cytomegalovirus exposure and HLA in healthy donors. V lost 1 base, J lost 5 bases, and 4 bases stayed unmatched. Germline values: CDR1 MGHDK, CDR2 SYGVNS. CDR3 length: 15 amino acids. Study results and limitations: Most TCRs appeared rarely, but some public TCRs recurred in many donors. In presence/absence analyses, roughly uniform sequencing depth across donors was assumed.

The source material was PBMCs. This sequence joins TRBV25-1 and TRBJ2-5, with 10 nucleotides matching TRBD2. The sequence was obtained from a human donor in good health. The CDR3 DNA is TGTGCCAGCAGTGAATTAGGAGCGGGAGGGGAGACCCAGTACTTC. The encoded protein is CASSELGAGGETQYF.